One and the same sample provided the 16 T cell receptor beta chains below, sequenced in a study of Ad26.COV2.S vaccination and SARS-CoV-2 variants. Treatment defined: around 19 received Ad26.COV2.S at low or high dose, single or two shots; about 5 received placebo; per-sample allocation not given. The study sampled participants on day 63 after the first vaccine or placebo injection. Assay: immunoSEQ multiplex PCR; the TCRdb copy retains only in-frame clones and omits some. The sample contains fewer than 400,000 clones, approximately 90% of which appear only once. Material: peripheral blood, obtained in a trial of Ad26.COV2.S vaccine versus placebo. The receptors here all came from a person aged 18-65 years who received the Ad26.COV2.S COVID-19 vaccine or a placebo.

The chain couples TRBV7-8 to TRBJ2-4; tentatively, D is TRBD1 or TRBD2 (5 bases each). Trimming removed 4 bases at V and 8 bases at J, with 15 bases between. Germline V gives CDR1 SGHVS, CDR2 FQNEAQ. CDR3 length: 14 residues. The CDR3 DNA sequence: TGTGCCAGCAGCTCAACGGGAAGAGGGGACATTCAGTACTTC. It encodes CASSSTGRGDIQYF.

The J gene is TRBJ1-5, the V gene TRBV6-5, with D possibly being TRBD1 (6 bases). The CDR3 loop spans 14 amino acids. The germline CDR1 and CDR2 sequences are MNHEY and SVGAGI. V lost 4 bases and J 3 bases, leaving 10 bases between the germline ends. In DNA form, the CDR3 reads TGTGCCAGCAGTTTAGGGGGATTCAATCAGCCCCAGCATTTT. It translates to CASSLGGFNQPQHF.

The chain joins TRBV7-9 to TRBJ2-5; perhaps TRBD1 as D (6 bases). The CDR3 totals 12 residues. Per the germline V gene, CDR1 is SEHNR and CDR2 is FQNEAQ (reference sequence). V was trimmed by 5 bases and J by 4 bases, leaving 8 bases between them. CDR3: CASSHRAETQYF. The CDR3 region has the DNA TGTGCCAGCAGCCACAGGGCAGAGACCCAGTACTTC.

This clone was seen a few times. The chain couples TRBV19 to TRBJ1-1; TRBD1 aligns across 12 bases. Germline CDR1 is LNHDA and CDR2 is SQIVND (reference sequence). There are 15 residues in the CDR3. V was pared by 5 bases and J by 11 bases, with 12 bases of the junction left unmatched. DNA of the CDR3: TGTGCCAGTAGTCCAACCGGGACAGGGGGCGGAGGGGCTTTCTTT. Protein product: CASSPTGTGGGGAFF. Using reference TRBV19 and TRBJ1-1 for the parts outside the CDR3, the full variable domain is DGGITQSPKYLFRKEGQNVTLSCEQNLNHDAMYWYRQDPGQGLRLIYYSQIVNDFQKGDIAEGYSVSREKKESFPLTVTSAQKNPTAFYLCASSPTGTGGGGAFFGQGTRLTVV.

The chain joins TRBV27 to TRBJ2-7, with 8 bases aligning to TRBD1. Germline values: CDR1 MNHEY, CDR2 SMNVEV (reference sequence). The CDR3 runs to 14 residues. With V trimmed by 4 bases and J by 6 bases, 8 bases remained unmatched. The DNA of the CDR3 is TGTGCCAGCAGTTCCTCGACAGGGGTGGGCGAGCAGTACTTC. This codes for CASSSSTGVGEQYF.

The chain recombines TRBV25-1 with TRBJ2-3; 10 nucleotides match TRBD2. Trimming at V came to 7 bases and at J to 6 bases, leaving 10 bases not matched to a gene. This CDR3 region has 15 residues. Germline V lookup: CDR1 MGHDK, CDR2 SYGVNS. CDR3: CASMPSGRVGDTQYF. The CDR3 nucleotides are TGTGCCAGCATGCCCAGCGGGAGGGTCGGTGATACGCAGTATTTT. Together with reference TRBV25-1 and TRBJ2-3, the CDR3 gives the full variable domain: EADIYQTPRYLVIGTGKKITLECSQTMGHDKMYWYQQDPGMELHLIHYSYGVNSTEKGDLSSESTVSRIRTEHFPLTLESARPSHTSQYLCASMPSGRVGDTQYFGPGTRLTVL.

The gene calls are TRBV30 and TRBJ2-5, with 10 bases fitting TRBD2. The CDR3 is 15 residues long. Per germline, CDR1 GTSNPN and CDR2 SVGIG (reference sequence). The junction had 10 bases not matched to a gene; V was cut back by 5 bases and J by 4 bases. This CDR3 is CAWDRVSSGRETQYF. Written as DNA, the CDR3 is TGTGCCTGGGACAGGGTATCTAGCGGGAGAGAGACCCAGTACTTC.

The chain combines TRBV9 with TRBJ2-7; D is undetermined. CDR1 and CDR2 from the germline V gene are SGDLS and YYNGEE. The germline V and J ends were trimmed by 4 bases and 2 bases, with 19 bases remaining between them. The CDR3 runs to 16 residues. The CDR3 DNA follows: TGTGCCAGCAGCCCCAGAAACACGGCAAGAGCCTACGAGCAGTACTTC. Translated: CASSPRNTARAYEQYF.

About this clone: Other DNA sequences in the same sample also yield this CDR3. The chain combines TRBV6-1 with TRBJ1-2, with D maybe TRBD1 (5 bases). CDR1 is MNHNS, CDR2 SASEGT, per germline. CDR3 length: 13 amino acids. V dropped 2 bases and J dropped 4 bases, with 8 bases sitting between them. The chain's CDR3 is CASSETGGYGYTF. DNA of the CDR3: TGTGCCAGCAGTGAAACGGGGGGCTATGGCTACACCTTC.

Points on this clone: The same CDR3 is also encoded by other DNA sequences in this sample. This chain connects TRBV28 to TRBJ1-5, with TRBD1 identical over 12 bases. V was clipped by 5 bases and J by 2 bases; unmatched bases: 1. The V gene's germline CDR1 is MDHEN and CDR2 SYDVKM. The CDR3 spans 15 residues. In nucleotides, the CDR3 is TGTGCCAGCAGTGGGACAGGGGGCGGCAATCAGCCCCAGCATTTT. Residues: CASSGTGGGNQPQHF.

The chain uses TRBV30 and TRBJ2-4, with TRBD2 matching over 10 bases. The germline V gene encodes CDR1 GTSNPN and CDR2 SVGIG (reference sequence). V lost 4 bases to trimming and J lost 11 bases; unmatched junction nucleotides: 11. This CDR3 comprises 14 residues. CDR3 sequence reads: CAWTGLRTSGFQYF. CDR3 nucleotide sequence: TGTGCCTGGACTGGTTTGCGGACTAGCGGATTTCAGTACTTC.

The chain carries TRBV5-1 and TRBJ2-3; possibly TRBD2 for D (5 bases). Trimming removed 0 bases from V and 0 bases from J, with 17 bases in between. Germline V CDR1 and CDR2: SGHRS, YFSETQ. This CDR3 has 18 amino acids. The chain's CDR3 is CASSLAVGGGGSTDTQYF. CDR3 nucleotides: TGCGCCAGCAGCTTGGCTGTAGGCGGAGGCGGGAGCACAGATACGCAGTATTTT.

V usage is TRBV28 and J usage is TRBJ1-2, with D unresolved. Germline CDR1 and CDR2: MDHEN and SYDVKM. CDR3 length equals 14 residues. With 5 bases removed from V and 8 bases from J, the gap between germline ends came to 18 bases. CDR3 amino acids: CASSPRTVLRGYTF. In DNA form, the CDR3 reads TGTGCCAGCAGTCCACGGACGGTGCTGAGAGGCTACACCTTC.

This clone occurred once. A much larger clone sits a single nucleotide away, making a read error possible. The rearrangement links TRBV13 to TRBJ2-5; no firm D call. CDR1 PRHDT and CDR2 FYEKMQ come from the germline V gene (reference sequence). The CDR3 covers 11 residues. Trimming took off 3 bases at V and 4 bases at J, with 3 bases between the two ends. This CDR3 reads CASSFGETQYF. In DNA, the CDR3 is TGTGCCAGCAGCTTTGGAGAGACCCAGTACTTC.

The V gene is TRBV25-1, the J gene TRBJ2-7; possibly TRBD2 for D (5 bases). The CDR3 is 13 residues long. The V gene lost 6 bases and the J gene lost 2 bases, with 11 bases spanning the gap. Germline V gene lookup returns CDR1 MGHDK and CDR2 SYGVNS. CDR3 amino acids: CASRKTGAYEQYF. The CDR3 nucleotides read TGTGCCAGCAGGAAGACCGGGGCCTACGAGCAGTACTTC.

The rearrangement uses TRBV4-1 and TRBJ1-5; maybe TRBD1 (5 bases). Germline V gene sequence: CDR1 MGHRA, CDR2 YSYEKL. The V gene lost 1 base and the J gene lost 3 bases, with 10 bases spanning the gap. This CDR3 comprises 15 residues. This CDR3 is CASSQVWGPNQPQHF. The CDR3 nucleotides read TGCGCCAGCAGCCAAGTCTGGGGCCCCAATCAGCCCCAGCATTTT.